These 12 T cell receptor beta chains came from one sample sequenced in a study of beta chain features in type 1 diabetes. Expressed TCRB transcripts got sequenced, as all isolated RNA was reverse transcribed. Here immunoSEQ multiplex PCR was the method, and the copy in TCRdb shows in-frame clones only, minus some. The sample includes a few hundred thousand clones, around 9.6% seen only once; the top ten take under 0.045%. The sample comprised naive CD4+ T cells from blood. The receptor set was obtained from a woman younger than 35 in good health.

There are a few counts of this clone. The chain uses TRBV7-9 and TRBJ2-1; D uncertain. The V gene lost 4 bases and the J gene lost 9 bases, with 10 bases spanning the gap. The germline CDR1 and CDR2 sequences are SEHNR and FQNEAQ (reference sequence). This CDR3 has 12 amino acids. CDR3 sequence reads: CASSSFSGEQFF. In DNA, the CDR3 is TGTGCCAGCAGCTCCTTTTCGGGTGAGCAGTTCTTC.

V and J are TRBV30 and TRBJ2-7; the D gene is possibly TRBD2 (5 bases). Per germline, CDR1 GTSNPN and CDR2 SVGIG (reference sequence). Trimming left V 3 bases short and J 0 bases short, with 15 bases between. CDR3 size: 15 residues. The CDR3 loop is CAWRSADRLSYEQYF. In nucleotides, the CDR3 is TGTGCCTGGAGGTCAGCGGATCGCCTCTCCTACGAGCAGTACTTC.

This clone was counted many times. The genes are TRBV7-2 and TRBJ2-7; weak D call: TRBD2 (5 bases). Trimming stripped 5 bases from V and 6 bases from J, with 20 bases between. Germline V gene sequence: CDR1 SGHTA, CDR2 FQGNSA. The CDR3 has 15 amino acids. The CDR3: CASSHPGSGLREQYF. The CDR3 DNA is TGTGCCAGCAGCCATCCTGGATCGGGGTTGCGCGAGCAGTACTTC.

This clone was counted a few times. This chain joins TRBV9 and TRBJ2-3; D not resolved. The CDR3 runs to 13 residues. Germline CDR1 is SGDLS and CDR2 is YYNGEE. The V gene lost 2 bases and the J gene lost 4 bases, with 8 bases spanning the gap. CDR3 in amino acids: CASSVPKSDTQYF. CDR3 nucleotide sequence: TGTGCCAGCAGCGTCCCTAAGTCAGATACGCAGTATTTT.

The gene calls are TRBV30 and TRBJ1-1; D is unresolved. In germline, CDR1 is GTSNPN, CDR2 SVGIG (reference sequence). Trimming left V 6 bases short and J 3 bases short, with 8 bases between. This CDR3 has 11 amino acids. The DNA for the CDR3 is TGTGCCTGTATGCAGGACACTGAAGCTTTCTTT. It specifies CACMQDTEAFF.

There are a few counts of this clone. This sequence joins TRBV2 and TRBJ1-5, with D perhaps matching TRBD1 (5 bases). Trimming left V 1 base short and J 4 bases short, with 8 bases between. This CDR3 is 14 amino acids long. In germline, CDR1 is SNHLY, CDR2 FYNNEI. The CDR3 bases are TGTGCCAGCAGTGAAGACAGGCAAAATCAGCCCCAGCATTTT. This encodes CASSEDRQNQPQHF.

There are a few counts of this clone. The V gene is TRBV9, the J gene TRBJ2-1; TRBD1 aligns across 8 bases. V was pared by 4 bases and J by 8 bases, with 8 bases of the junction left unmatched. Germline loops: CDR1 SGDLS, CDR2 YYNGEE. The CDR3 has 14 amino acids. CDR3 nucleotide sequence: TGTGCCAGCAGCCAGGGGGCCACCGGGCATGAGCAGTTCTTC. Translation gives CASSQGATGHEQFF.

This clone was seen a few times. The rearrangement uses TRBV5-1 and TRBJ1-6; 7 bases map to TRBD1. This CDR3 contains 15 residues. V lost 5 bases and J lost 7; bases outside the gene matches: 9. The germline V gene encodes CDR1 SGHRS and CDR2 YFSETQ. The CDR3 DNA sequence: TGCGCCAGCAGTAACAGGGGATCCCGAAATTCACCCCTCCACTTT. It codes for CASSNRGSRNSPLHF.

V is TRBV7-3 and J is TRBJ2-6; D gene ambiguous. The CDR3 has 19 amino acids. V was clipped by 3 bases and J by 1 base, with 19 bases between them. Germline V gene lookup returns CDR1 SGHTA and CDR2 FQGTGA. The CDR3 protein is CASSLYAPSGLSGANVLTF. CDR3 DNA sequence: TGTGCCAGCAGCTTGTATGCCCCGTCTGGCCTTTCTGGGGCCAACGTCCTGACTTTC.

In its sample, this clone was seen a few times. J is TRBJ2-1 and V is TRBV2, with TRBD2 matching 8 bases. The CDR3 contains 16 residues. J gave up 9 bases and V 1 base, and 11 bases lay outside the gene matches. CDR1 SNHLY and CDR2 FYNNEI come from the germline V gene. As DNA, the CDR3 is TGTGCCAGCAGTGAAGGGTTACCGGGGGGGCGTCCTGAGCAGTTCTTC. Its protein product is CASSEGLPGGRPEQFF. The entire variable domain, with the rest obtained from reference TRBV2 and TRBJ2-1, is as follows: EPEVTQTPSHQVTQMGQEVILRCVPISNHLYFYWYRQILGQKVEFLVSFYNNEISEKSEIFDDQFSVERPDGSNFTLKIRSTKLEDSAMYFCASSEGLPGGRPEQFFGPGTRLTVL.

This clone was seen at least ten times. The rearrangement joins TRBV15 to TRBJ1-1; D might be TRBD1 (5 bases). Germline lookup yields CDR1 LNHNV and CDR2 YYDKDF (reference sequence). The V end was cut by 2 bases, the J end by 10 bases, with 11 bases between. The length of the CDR3 is 12 residues. The CDR3 protein is CATSRSGGGAFF. The CDR3 DNA reads TGTGCCACCAGCAGAAGCGGGGGGGGAGCTTTCTTT.

The chain joins TRBV30 to TRBJ1-4, with 7 bases that match TRBD1. CDR3 length: 14 residues. Losses at the gene ends were 1 base for V and 4 bases for J; bases not matched to a gene: 3. The germline V gene encodes CDR1 GTSNPN and CDR2 SVGIG (reference sequence). In DNA form, the CDR3 reads TGTGCCTGGAGTGCCGGGACAGATAATGAAAAACTGTTTTTT. Its protein is CAWSAGTDNEKLFF.